The rows below give T cell receptor beta chains drawn from one sample of a study of T-cell reconstitution after alpha-beta-depleted transplantation in children. MiXCR, run by TCRdb on the PCR reads, gives a single entry per CDR3 protein. The sample lists around 380,000 distinct CDR3 sequences, roughly a tenth occurring once. Material: PBMCs from the stem cell graft donor, obtained from the stem cell graft. These receptors were obtained from a human donor who donated a stem cell graft to a child with acute myeloid leukemia. Both conserved end residues are part of each CDR3. The D gene is left open where the match is weak. The size field is filled for only some rows; it gives once, few, many or a size class.

cdr3_aa,cdr3_nt,d_call,v_call,j_call,clone_size
CASSVTGEINEQFF,TGCGCCAGCAGCGTGACAGGGGAGATCAATGAGCAGTTCTTC,TRBD1,TRBV5-1,TRBJ2-1,.
CATPNLAGMNTGELFF,TGTGCCACCCCGAACCTAGCGGGAATGAACACCGGGGAGCTGTTTTTT,TRBD2,TRBV7-2,TRBJ2-2,few
CASRAGASTDTQYF,TGTGCCAGCAGGGCGGGAGCCTCCACAGATACGCAGTATTTT,TRBD2,TRBV7-3,TRBJ2-3,few
CSAHVRLSYNEQFF,TGCAGTGCGCACGTACGACTCTCCTACAATGAGCAGTTCTTC,.,TRBV20-1,TRBJ2-1,few
CASSEHVGQGATGELFF,TGCGCCAGCAGTGAGCATGTTGGACAGGGGGCGACCGGGGAGCTGTTTTTT,TRBD1,TRBV10-1,TRBJ2-2,.
CASSLLGAEAFF,TGTGCCAGCAGCTTGCTGGGGGCAGAAGCTTTCTTT,.,TRBV7-9,TRBJ1-1,many
CAISVQGSLSLGGELFF,TGTGCCATCAGTGTTCAGGGGTCCCTCTCCCTGGGCGGGGAGCTGTTTTTT,.,TRBV10-3,TRBJ2-2,.
CASGLGFPSGISDTQYF,TGTGCTAGTGGTTTGGGGTTCCCTAGCGGGATATCAGATACGCAGTATTTT,TRBD2,TRBV12-5,TRBJ2-3,.
CATSGRWTGLGGYTF,TGTGCCACCAGCGGTCGTTGGACAGGGTTGGGTGGCTACACCTTC,TRBD1,TRBV15,TRBJ1-2,.
CAISAPSYEQYF,TGTGCCATCAGTGCACCTAGTTACGAGCAGTACTTC,.,TRBV10-3,TRBJ2-7,.
CATSRRDRGPSLEQFF,TGTGCCACCAGCAGGAGAGACAGGGGTCCCTCCCTGGAGCAGTTCTTC,TRBD1,TRBV15,TRBJ2-1,few